This T cell receptor (beta chain) comes out of a study of blood T cells in healthy people across ages. The CDR3 runs 17 residues. Germline CDR1 reads SGHRS; CDR2 reads YFSETQ. J lost 6 bases, V lost 0 bases, and 12 bases had no gene match. PCR was performed a second time for roughly 7 to 11 cycles using a sample-barcoded 5' primer and a J-beta primer mix. TCRdb reanalysed the 5' RACE reads using MiXCR and keeps one entry per CDR3 protein. The sample consists of about 730,000 distinct CDR3 sequences, roughly 41% of them appearing once. This receptor was taken from a woman aged 60-75 years in good health. The sample taken for sequencing was blood. The rearrangement joins TRBV5-1 to TRBJ2-1; 7 nucleotides align to TRBD2. CDR3 residues: CASSLDYGGGGVNEQFF. The CDR3 coding sequence is TGCGCCAGCAGCTTGGATTACGGCGGGGGAGGGGTCAATGAGCAGTTCTTC.